The TCR beta chain described here comes from a study of control samples from healthy donors and cancer patients. The CDR3 totals 15 residues. The V and J ends lost 0 bases and 4 bases respectively, with 7 bases between them. Germline values: CDR1 MNHNY, CDR2 SVGAGI (reference sequence). Libraries were prepared by immunoSEQ multiplex PCR; TCRdb keeps only in-frame clonotypes and omits some of them. Of some 130,000 clones in the sample, roughly 86% are singletons; the top ten hold about 7.6%. The chain recombines TRBV6-6 with TRBJ1-6; D is perhaps TRBD1 (5 bases). The TCR originated in a man in his fifties or sixties with head and neck cancer. The sample was PBMCs. For the CDR3, the DNA is TGTGCCAGCAGTTACTCTAGACAGTATAATTCACCCCTCCACTTT. Encoded protein: CASSYSRQYNSPLHF.